This T cell receptor (beta chain) was identified in a study of blood T cell repertoires in COVID-19. Study summary: Acute and convalescent COVID-19 samples came from the United States, Italy and Spain.

In the source study's methods: Researchers report that nucleated cell counts were estimated from reference gene primer amplification. The method was immunoSEQ multiplex PCR; TCRdb's version includes in-frame clones alone and lacks a portion of them. V, J and clone size were drawn from that table, and D and trimming were deduced from the DNA. The data contain over 120,000 clones, roughly 77% of them singletons. The Seattle patients, enrolled during active infection, were followed longitudinally. The CDR3 loop spans 16 amino acids. Per the germline V gene, CDR1 is SGHTS and CDR2 is YDEGEE. Trimming took 4 bases from V and 4 from J; bases not matched to a gene: 9.

The clonotype originates from a woman in her seventies with COVID-19, enrolled during active disease. The genes are TRBV5-8 and TRBJ2-5; 11 positions agree with TRBD2. Sequenced input: peripheral blood. For the CDR3, the DNA is TGTGCCAGCAGCCAAACTAGCGGGGGATTCGTAGAGACCCAGTACTTC. This gives the protein CASSQTSGGFVETQYF.